The 5 T cell receptor beta chains given below trace back to one sample, sequenced in a study of regulatory T cells in long-lasting Graves disease. For TCR beta, libraries came from iRepertoire HTBI primers and Arm-PCR of CDR3 regions. TCRdb reprocessed the multiplex PCR reads with MiXCR, giving one entry per CDR3 protein. The sample has about 660,000 distinct CDR3 sequences, about 30% seen once. As to time point: persistent/refractory GD, antithyroid drugs over 5 years with positive TRAb. Isolated PBMC RNA provided the starting material for the TCR library. The sequencing here drew on peripheral blood mononuclear cells (PBMCs), taken when the disease was refractory, from a patient treated with antithyroid drugs. The receptors originated from a female donor with Graves disease.

This clonotype showed up just a few times. The chain is built from TRBV11-2 and TRBJ2-5, with TRBD2 matching 7 bases. The V gene's germline CDR1 is SGHAT and CDR2 FQNNGV. V dropped 3 bases and J dropped 2; count of bases not matched to a gene: 6. This CDR3 spans 15 amino acids. In DNA form, the CDR3 reads TGTGCCAGCAGCTTGGTTCCTAGCGGTCAAGAGACCCAGTACTTC. This codes for CASSLVPSGQETQYF.

The chain is built from TRBV5-1 and TRBJ2-7; TRBD1 matches at 7 bases. V dropped 4 bases and J dropped 4; count of bases not matched to a gene: 8. The CDR3 loop spans 14 amino acids. Germline CDR1 SGHRS, CDR2 YFSETQ. The CDR3 DNA sequence: TGCGCCAGCAGCAGGGCGACAGGGCAATACGAGCAGTACTTC. Translating gives CASSRATGQYEQYF.

This chain connects TRBV30 to TRBJ1-6, with TRBD1 matching 9 bases. Germline trimming cut 3 bases from V and 6 bases from J; bases unmatched to any gene: 0. There are 13 residues in the CDR3. Looked up from germline, CDR1 is GTSNPN and CDR2 is SVGIG (reference sequence). The CDR3 nucleotides are TGTGCCTGGAGGGACAGGGGTAATTCACCCCTCCACTTT. Translating gives CAWRDRGNSPLHF.

The chain couples TRBV10-3 to TRBJ2-7; 10 positions match TRBD1. Trimming removed 5 bases from V and 1 base from J; junction bases left unmatched: 8. CDR3 size: 16 residues. CDR1 is ENHRY and CDR2 is SYGVKD in the germline V gene. CDR3 in amino acids: CAISKPGTGASYEQYF. CDR3 DNA: TGTGCCATCAGTAAGCCCGGGACAGGGGCGTCCTACGAGCAGTACTTC.

In its sample, this clonotype was seen a few times. This chain joins TRBV2 and TRBJ1-5, with 8 bases fitting TRBD1. CDR1 and CDR2 from the germline V gene are SNHLY and FYNNEI. The CDR3 is 16 amino acids. The ends lost 8 bases at V and 0 bases at J; junction bases unmatched: 9. Here the CDR3 reads CASQTGVSPSNQPQHF. CDR3 nucleotide sequence: TGTGCCAGCCAGACAGGGGTCTCTCCTAGCAATCAGCCCCAGCATTTT.